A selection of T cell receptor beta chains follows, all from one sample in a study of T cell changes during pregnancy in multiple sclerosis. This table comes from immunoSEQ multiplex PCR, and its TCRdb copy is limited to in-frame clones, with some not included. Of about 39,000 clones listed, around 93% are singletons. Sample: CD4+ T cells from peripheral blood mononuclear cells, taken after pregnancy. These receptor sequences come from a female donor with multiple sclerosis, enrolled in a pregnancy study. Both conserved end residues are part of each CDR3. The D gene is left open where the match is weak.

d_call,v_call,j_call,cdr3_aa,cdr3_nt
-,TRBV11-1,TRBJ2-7,CASSLGGQTHYEQYF,TGTGCCAGCAGCTTAGGAGGACAGACCCACTACGAGCAGTACTTC
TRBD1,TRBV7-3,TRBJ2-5,CASSPLGQASQETQYF,TGTGCCAGCAGCCCCCTAGGACAGGCCAGCCAAGAGACCCAGTACTTC
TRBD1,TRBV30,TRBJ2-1,CAWSQDRDNEQFF,TGTGCCTGGTCACAGGACAGGGACAATGAGCAGTTCTTC
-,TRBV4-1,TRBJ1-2,CASSQGLSGQGRGYTF,TGCGCCAGCAGCCAAGGTCTATCAGGGCAGGGGCGAGGCTACACCTTC
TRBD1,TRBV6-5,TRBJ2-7,CASTSHGTGDYEQYF,TGTGCCAGCACCTCACACGGGACAGGGGACTACGAGCAGTACTTC
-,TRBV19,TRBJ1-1,CASSPPLIWRGANTEAFF,TGTGCCAGTAGTCCCCCCCTCATATGGCGGGGGGCTAACACTGAAGCTTTCTTT
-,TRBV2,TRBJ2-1,CASSEIRSTQFF,TGTGCCAGCAGCGAAATCAGGTCGACGCAGTTCTTC
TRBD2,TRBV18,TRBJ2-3,CASSIRGGGTDTQYF,TGTGCCAGCTCAATCCGCGGGGGAGGCACAGATACGCAGTATTTT
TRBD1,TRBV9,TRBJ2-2,CASQGQGATGELFF,TGTGCCAGCCAGGGACAGGGGGCCACCGGGGAGCTGTTTTTT
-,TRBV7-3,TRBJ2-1,CASSLKPAGFNEQFF,TGTGCCAGCAGTTTAAAGCCGGCAGGGTTCAATGAGCAGTTCTTC
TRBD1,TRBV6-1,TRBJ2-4,CASSETGARAKNIQYF,TGTGCCAGCAGTGAGACAGGGGCGAGGGCCAAAAACATTCAGTACTTC
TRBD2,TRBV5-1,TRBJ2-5,CASSEGLAGVKTQYF,TGCGCCAGCAGCGAGGGACTAGCGGGGGTAAAGACCCAGTACTTC
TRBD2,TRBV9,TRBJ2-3,CASSVGASGAFCYF,TGTGCCAGCAGCGTAGGGGCAAGCGGGGCGTTCTGTTATTTT
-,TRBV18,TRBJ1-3,CASSPPGTYRSGNTIYF,TGTGCCAGCTCACCCCCCGGGACTTACCGCTCTGGAAACACCATATATTTT
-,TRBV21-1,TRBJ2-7,CASSKVGGTGPLEQYF,TGTGCCAGCAGCAAAGTGGGTGGGACAGGGCCCCTCGAGCAGTACTTC
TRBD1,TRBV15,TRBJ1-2,CATQSRDRGSRYGYTF,TGTGCCACCCAGTCCCGGGACAGGGGATCTAGGTATGGCTACACCTTC
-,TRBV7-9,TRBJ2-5,CASSFPGIGTQYF,TGTGCCAGCAGCTTTCCGGGAATCGGGACCCAGTACTTC
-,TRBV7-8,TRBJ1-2,CASSPDMANGYTF,TGTGCCAGCAGCCCCGACATGGCCAATGGCTACACCTTC
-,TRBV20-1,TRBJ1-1,CSATDSRVTFF,TGCAGTGCTACCGACAGCAGGGTGACTTTCTTT
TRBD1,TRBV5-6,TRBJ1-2,CASSDTGGNGYTF,TGTGCCAGCAGCGATACAGGGGGTAATGGCTACACCTTC
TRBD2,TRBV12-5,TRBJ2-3,CASGFAEASGGAGVADTQYF,TGTGCTAGTGGTTTTGCCGAGGCTAGCGGGGGGGCCGGAGTCGCAGATACGCAGTATTTT
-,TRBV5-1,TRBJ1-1,CASSQGRVTEAFF,TGCGCCAGCAGCCAGGGCAGGGTCACTGAAGCTTTCTTT
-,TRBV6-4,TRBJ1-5,CASSDPSGVRGIQPQHF,TGTGCCAGCAGTGACCCATCTGGGGTCCGGGGAATCCAGCCCCAGCATTTT
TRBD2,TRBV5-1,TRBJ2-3,CASGIAGGSSTDTQYF,TGCGCCAGCGGTATAGCGGGGGGCTCTAGCACAGATACGCAGTATTTT
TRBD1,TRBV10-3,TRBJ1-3,CAAGGTGNTIYF,TGTGCCGCAGGGGGAACCGGAAACACCATATATTTT
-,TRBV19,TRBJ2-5,CASSIGGTWETQYF,TGTGCCAGTAGTATCGGGGGAACCTGGGAGACCCAGTACTTC
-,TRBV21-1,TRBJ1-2,CASSRTDGNSPNYGYTF,TGTGCCAGCAGCAGGACCGACGGGAATAGTCCTAACTATGGCTACACCTTC
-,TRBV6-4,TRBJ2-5,CASMRETQYF,TGTGCCAGCATGCGAGAGACCCAGTACTTC
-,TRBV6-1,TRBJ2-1,CASSDGRQTYNEQFF,TGTGCCAGCAGTGATGGGAGACAAACCTACAATGAGCAGTTCTTC
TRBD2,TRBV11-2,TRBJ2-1,CASSYRAGGNLYNEQFF,TGTGCCAGCAGCTATAGAGCGGGGGGGAATCTCTACAATGAGCAGTTCTTC